A single sample gave rise to the 25 T cell receptor beta chains below, sequenced in a study of blood T cell repertoires in COVID-19. The protocol was immunoSEQ multiplex PCR, while the TCRdb copy is restricted to in-frame clones and leaves out a portion. Of 150,000 to 200,000 clones in the sample, more than 65% are singletons; the top ten hold 11% to 15%. Sequencing input: peripheral blood. The source of these receptors is an elderly woman with acute or convalescent COVID-19.

The chain joins TRBV6-5 to TRBJ2-1, with a weak D call TRBD1 (5 bases). CDR1 and CDR2 from the germline V gene are MNHEY and SVGAGI. The CDR3 is 14 amino acids. V was pared by 4 bases and J by 5 bases, with 12 bases between. DNA of the CDR3: TGTGCCAGCAGTTTTACCACAGGCCACAATGAGCAGTTCTTC. Translation: CASSFTTGHNEQFF.

The table lists this clone with a few counts. The chain is built from TRBV7-2 and TRBJ2-2; 7 bases are a match to TRBD1. V dropped 6 bases and J dropped 0; count of bases not matched to a gene: 4. Germline-derived CDR1 and CDR2 are SGHTA and FQGNSA. There are 15 residues in the CDR3. CDR3 region: CASSLTGPNTGELFF. CDR3 in DNA: TGTGCCAGCAGTCTGACAGGGCCGAACACCGGGGAGCTGTTTTTT. The full variable domain, in which reference TRBV7-2 and TRBJ2-2 provide the parts outside the CDR3, is GAGVSQSPSNKVTEKGKDVELRCDPISGHTALYWYRQSLGQGLEFLIYFQGNSAPDKSGLPSDRFSAERTGGSVSTLTIQRTQQEDSAVYLCASSLTGPNTGELFFGEGSRLTVL.

This clone showed up just a few times. CDR3 in amino acids: CASSSRLAGGVTDTQYF. The CDR3 nucleotides are TGTGCCAGCAGCTCCCGACTAGCGGGAGGGGTCACAGATACGCAGTATTTT. The chain couples TRBV7-9 to TRBJ2-3; 14 positions match TRBD2. After removal of 4 bases from V and 2 bases from J, the junction contained 5 bases not matched to a gene. There are 17 residues in the CDR3. Germline-derived CDR1 and CDR2 are SEHNR and FQNEAQ (reference sequence).

The J gene is TRBJ1-1, the V gene TRBV7-6, with D perhaps TRBD1 (5 bases). CDR1 is SGHVS, CDR2 FNYEAQ, per germline. Trimming removed 3 bases from V and 0 bases from J, with 8 bases in between. This CDR3 has 14 amino acids. The CDR3 DNA follows: TGTGCCAGCAGCTTCGCGGGGCTGAACACTGAAGCTTTCTTT. This gives the protein CASSFAGLNTEAFF.

V gene TRBV5-1 combines with J gene TRBJ1-4, with TRBD1 matching 7 bases. Germline lookup yields CDR1 SGHRS and CDR2 YFSETQ. V trimming: 4 bases; J trimming: 10 bases; junction bases outside the gene matches: 10. This CDR3 is 14 amino acids long. Here the CDR3 DNA reads TGCGCCAGCAGCCCGGGACAGCCAAGGGGAAAACTGTTTTTT. Its protein product is CASSPGQPRGKLFF.

This clone was seen more than once but under ten times. V gene TRBV5-1 combines with J gene TRBJ1-4; D is undetermined. V dropped 0 bases and J dropped 0 bases, with 6 bases sitting between them. This CDR3 has 15 residues. In germline, CDR1 is SGHRS, CDR2 YFSETQ. For the CDR3, the DNA is TGCGCCAGCAGCTTGGTGGCAGCAACTAATGAAAAACTGTTTTTT. Translation gives CASSLVAATNEKLFF.

This rearrangement joins TRBV15 to TRBJ2-2, with 11 bases identical to TRBD2. The germline gives CDR1 LNHNV, CDR2 YYDKDF (reference sequence). The CDR3 loop spans 16 amino acids. The V and J ends lost 4 bases and 6 bases, in that order; junction bases with no gene match: 7. CDR3 DNA: TGTGCCACCAGCAAGAGACTAGCGGGACGGGCCGGGGAGCTGTTTTTT. The encoded protein is CATSKRLAGRAGELFF.

This clone was observed a few times. The genes are TRBV6-2 or TRBV6-3 and TRBJ1-1; D possibly corresponds to TRBD1 (5 bases). Germline V gene lookup returns CDR1 MNHEY and CDR2 SVGEGT. This CDR3 has 15 residues. The ends were cut back, 2 bases at V and 4 bases at J, with 14 bases in the middle. The CDR3 nucleotides read TGTGCCAGCAGTTACCGGACGGGGGTTCTCACTGAAGCTTTCTTT. Translated, it gives CASSYRTGVLTEAFF.

V is TRBV6-5 and J is TRBJ2-2; weak D call: TRBD2 (7 bases). Germline CDR1 and CDR2: MNHEY and SVGAGI. Deletions cut 4 bases from V and 5 bases from J, with 17 bases between. This CDR3 contains 16 residues. The CDR3 DNA sequence: TGTGCCAGCAGTTCCCCTAGGGGGGGGGAAACCGGGGAGCTGTTTTTT. Translated: CASSSPRGGETGELFF.

This chain joins TRBV7-9 and TRBJ2-7; no reliable D call. Trimming took off 2 bases at V and 5 bases at J, with 4 bases between the two ends. Germline loops: CDR1 SEHNR, CDR2 FQNEAQ (reference sequence). The CDR3 totals 11 residues. CDR3 bases: TGTGCCAGCAGCTTACAGGACGAGCAGTACTTC. Its translation is CASSLQDEQYF.

In DNA form, the CDR3 reads TGTGCCACCAGCGATGGGACTAGCGGCCAAGAGACCCAGTACTTC. Amino acid sequence: CATSDGTSGQETQYF. The rearrangement joins TRBV24-1 to TRBJ2-5, with 11 bases lining up with TRBD2. CDR3 length: 15 amino acids. Germline lookup yields CDR1 KGHDR and CDR2 SFDVKD. After removal of 7 bases from V and 1 base from J, the junction contained 4 bases not matched to a gene.

The chain links TRBV11-2 to TRBJ2-3, with 9 bases identical to TRBD2. Germline V gene sequence: CDR1 SGHAT, CDR2 FQNNGV. Trimming removed 2 bases from V and 4 bases from J; junction bases left unmatched: 4. CDR3 length: 15 residues. CDR3 DNA: TGTGCCAGCAGCTTATTTCGCGGGGGGGCAGATACGCAGTATTTT. Its translation is CASSLFRGGADTQYF.

V gene TRBV6-5 combines with J gene TRBJ2-1, with TRBD2 matching over 9 bases. The length of the CDR3 is 15 residues. V lost 5 bases to trimming and J lost 2 bases; unmatched junction nucleotides: 4. CDR1 and CDR2 (germline): MNHEY, SVGAGI. CDR3 residues: CASSPGTSPYNEQFF. CDR3 DNA: TGTGCCAGCAGTCCTGGGACTAGCCCCTACAATGAGCAGTTCTTC.

CDR3 sequence (DNA): TGTGCCAGCAGTACCCACACAGGGGAACTAGGGGAGCAGTACTTC. This encodes CASSTHTGELGEQYF. This sequence joins TRBV28 and TRBJ2-7, with TRBD1 identical over 7 bases. V dropped 5 bases and J dropped 7; count of bases not matched to a gene: 14. There are 15 residues in the CDR3. In germline, CDR1 is MDHEN, CDR2 SYDVKM.

This clone appeared a few times. V gene TRBV2 combines with J gene TRBJ1-1; 10 nucleotides agree with TRBD1. Trimming at V came to 6 bases and at J to 1 base, leaving 2 bases not matched to a gene. Germline CDR1 and CDR2: SNHLY and FYNNEI. The CDR3 has 14 residues. The CDR3, as DNA: TGTGCCAGCAGACGACAGGGGGCGAACACTGAAGCTTTCTTT. Translation gives CASRRQGANTEAFF. Complete variable domain (other parts from reference TRBV2 and TRBJ1-1): EPEVTQTPSHQVTQMGQEVILRCVPISNHLYFYWYRQILGQKVEFLVSFYNNEISEKSEIFDDQFSVERPDGSNFTLKIRSTKLEDSAMYFCASRRQGANTEAFFGQGTRLTVV.

This clone was seen a handful of times. The chain joins TRBV6-4 to TRBJ2-2; a weak D match, TRBD1 (5 bases). The ends were cut back, 3 bases at V and 7 bases at J, with 12 bases in the middle. The length of the CDR3 is 14 residues. Looked up from germline, CDR1 is MRHNA and CDR2 is SNTAGT. CDR3: CASSEQGTGGELFF. DNA of the CDR3: TGTGCCAGCAGTGAGCAGGGCACGGGCGGGGAGCTGTTTTTT.

V and J are TRBV19 and TRBJ1-2, with a tentative D call TRBD1 (5 bases). Germline assignment: CDR1 LNHDA and CDR2 SQIVND (reference sequence). The CDR3 length is 12 residues. The V and J ends lost 5 bases and 4 bases respectively, with 8 bases between them. The CDR3 DNA follows: TGTGCCAGTAGTCCAGGGCCCTATGGCTACACCTTC. This gives the protein CASSPGPYGYTF.

V and J are TRBV7-8 and TRBJ2-7; 10 positions match TRBD2. This CDR3 contains 14 residues. The germline V gene has CDR1 SGHVS and CDR2 FQNEAQ. V gave up 5 bases and J gave up 2 bases; unmatched junction bases: 3. The CDR3 sequence is CASSPGTSAYEQYF. As DNA, the CDR3 is TGTGCCAGCAGCCCGGGGACTAGCGCCTACGAGCAGTACTTC.

This clone was seen only a few times. Other nucleotide sequences in the sample specify the same CDR3. CDR3 coding DNA: TGCGCCAGCAGCTTGGGGCAACGCACAGATACGCAGTATTTT. Its protein is CASSLGQRTDTQYF. This chain uses TRBV5-1 with TRBJ2-3, with D uncertain. Germline CDR1 SGHRS, CDR2 YFSETQ. Trimming stripped 0 bases from V and 1 base from J, with 6 bases between. This CDR3 has 14 amino acids.

The V and J genes are TRBV6-1 and TRBJ2-5; 11 bases are a match to TRBD2. Germline lookup yields CDR1 MNHNS and CDR2 SASEGT. The CDR3 is made up of 18 amino acids. Losses at the gene ends were 4 bases for V and 1 base for J; bases not matched to a gene: 11. Here the CDR3 DNA reads TGTGCCAGCAGTGGAGGGGCTCTAGCGGGAGGTGCCCAAGAGACCCAGTACTTC. It encodes CASSGGALAGGAQETQYF.

This clone was found a few times. This sequence joins TRBV4-1 and TRBJ2-2, with unresolved D. The CDR3 is made up of 15 amino acids. In germline, CDR1 is MGHRA, CDR2 YSYEKL. V dropped 0 bases and J dropped 0 bases, with 5 bases sitting between them. CDR3: CASSQEVANTGELFF. CDR3 sequence (DNA): TGCGCCAGCAGCCAAGAGGTAGCGAACACCGGGGAGCTGTTTTTT.

The V call is TRBV6-6, the J call TRBJ1-1, with 7 bases aligning to TRBD1. CDR3 size: 15 residues. V shed 11 bases, J shed 0 bases, and the junction held 12 bases outside the gene matches. The germline gives CDR1 MNHNY, CDR2 SVGAGI (reference sequence). The CDR3 here is CAGRQGGPMNTEAFF. The CDR3 DNA reads TGTGCCGGGAGACAGGGAGGTCCCATGAACACTGAAGCTTTCTTT.

J is TRBJ1-6 and V is TRBV6-5, with 8 bases that match TRBD1. This CDR3 has 14 amino acids. Trimming took 5 bases from V and 9 from J; bases not matched to a gene: 6. Germline V gene data show CDR1 as MNHEY and CDR2 as SVGAGI. As DNA, the CDR3 is TGTGCCAGCAGTCTAATGGACAGGGTTTCACCCCTCCACTTT. Amino acid sequence: CASSLMDRVSPLHF.

The rearrangement uses TRBV27 and TRBJ1-5, with D uncertain. Germline values: CDR1 MNHEY, CDR2 SMNVEV (reference sequence). Trimming cost V 3 bases and J 2 bases, with 20 bases left between them. This CDR3 contains 18 residues. The CDR3 DNA is TGTGCCAGCAGTTTGAAATTAACCGAGCTCGGTGGCAATCAGCCCCAGCATTTT. Its translation: CASSLKLTELGGNQPQHF.

The chain carries TRBV6-6 and TRBJ1-6; D uncertain. The CDR3 extends over 15 amino acids. V shed 5 bases and J shed 10 bases, with 18 bases lying between them. Germline V gene data show CDR1 as MNHNY and CDR2 as SVGAGI (reference sequence). The CDR3 DNA sequence: TGTGCCAGCAGTGAGGGCCAGACCGGAGGATCACCCCTCCACTTT. Protein: CASSEGQTGGSPLHF.